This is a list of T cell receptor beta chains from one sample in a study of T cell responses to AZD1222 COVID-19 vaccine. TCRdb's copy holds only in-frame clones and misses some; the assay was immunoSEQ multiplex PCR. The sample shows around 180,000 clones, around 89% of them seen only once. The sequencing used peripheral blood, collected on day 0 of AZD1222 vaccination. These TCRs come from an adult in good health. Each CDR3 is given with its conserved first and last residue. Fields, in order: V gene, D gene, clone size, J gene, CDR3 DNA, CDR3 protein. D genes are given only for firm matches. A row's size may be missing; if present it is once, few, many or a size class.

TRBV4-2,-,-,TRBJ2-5,TGTGCCAGCAGCCCGGAGAATCAAGAGACCCAGTACTTC,CASSPENQETQYF
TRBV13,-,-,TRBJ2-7,TGTGCCAGCAGCTTAGGCGCTGCAGGGATCATCTACGAGCAGTACTTC,CASSLGAAGIIYEQYF
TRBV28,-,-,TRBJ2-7,TGTGCCAGCAACCCCCGGGGCGGTAGGAACGAGCAGTACTTC,CASNPRGGRNEQYF
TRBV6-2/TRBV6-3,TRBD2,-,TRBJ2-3,TGTGCCAGCAGCCGTGCGACTAGCGGGGTAAAAGATACGCAGTATTTT,CASSRATSGVKDTQYF
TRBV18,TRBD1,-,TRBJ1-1,TGTGCCAGCTCGCAGGGGGCCGGGACTGAAGCTTTCTTT,CASSQGAGTEAFF
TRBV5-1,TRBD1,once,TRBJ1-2,TGCGCCAGCAGCTTCCGCCGGGGACAGGGGGCCGGCTACACCTTC,CASSFRRGQGAGYTF
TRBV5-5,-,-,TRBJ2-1,TGTGCCAGCAGCTTTAGGGGGACTATCAACAATGAGCAGTTCTTC,CASSFRGTINNEQFF
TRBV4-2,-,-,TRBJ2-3,TGTGCCAGCAGCCCCGACACAGATACGCAGTATTTT,CASSPDTDTQYF
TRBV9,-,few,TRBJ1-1,TGTGCCAGCAGCGCCCCCGGACAGCCAAAAAGAGGGGCTTTCTTT,CASSAPGQPKRGAFF
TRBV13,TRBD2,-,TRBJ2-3,TGTGCCAGCAGCTTAGTCCTAGCGGGGGTCACAGATACGCAGTATTTT,CASSLVLAGVTDTQYF
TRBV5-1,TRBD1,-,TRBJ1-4,TGCGCCAGCAGCCCTAGTAAGACAGGGTTATTTGAAAAACTGTTTTTT,CASSPSKTGLFEKLFF
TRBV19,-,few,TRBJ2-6,TGTGCCAGTAGTATAGCTGAGGGCTCAGGGGCCAACGTCCTGACTTTC,CASSIAEGSGANVLTF
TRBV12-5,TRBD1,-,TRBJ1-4,TGTGCTAGTGGTTCCCTCGCTACAGGGGGCGTAGTAAGCCCTGCAACTAATGAAAAACTGTTTTTT,CASGSLATGGVVSPATNEKLFF
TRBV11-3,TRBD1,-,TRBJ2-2,TGTGCCAGCAGCCAGAACCGGGACAGGGGGCAGAACGGGGAGCTGTTTTTT,CASSQNRDRGQNGELFF
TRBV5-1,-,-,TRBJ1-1,TGCGCCAGCAGCTTGGCCCCCCAGGGACAAGAAGAAGCTTTCTTT,CASSLAPQGQEEAFF
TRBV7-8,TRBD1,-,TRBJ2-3,TGTGCCAGCAGCTCAAGTGGACAGGGGCTCGCAGATACGCAGTATTTT,CASSSSGQGLADTQYF
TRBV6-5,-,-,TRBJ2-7,TGTGCCAGCAGTTCCTACAGGGAGGGGTGGTATCACGAGCAGTACTTC,CASSSYREGWYHEQYF
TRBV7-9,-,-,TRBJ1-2,TGTGCCAGCAGCTTAGGACGGACAGCCTTCAACTATGGCTACACCTTC,CASSLGRTAFNYGYTF
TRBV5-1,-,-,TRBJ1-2,TGCGCCAGCAGCTTGACCTTCGGGCCTAACTATGGCTACACCTTC,CASSLTFGPNYGYTF
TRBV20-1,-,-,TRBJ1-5,TGCAGTGGTATGGGGGGGGGACCCCAGCATTTT,CSGMGGGPQHF
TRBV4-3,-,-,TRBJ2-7,TGCGCCAGCAGCCCTGGACAGCGGGACTACGAGCAGTACTTC,CASSPGQRDYEQYF
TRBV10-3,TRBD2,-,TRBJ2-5,TGTGCCATCAGCGGGGAGGGCGGGGGAGAAGAGACCCAGTACTTC,CAISGEGGGEETQYF
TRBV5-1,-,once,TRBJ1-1,TGCGCCAGCAGTTGGGGTGGGGGAAGGACTGAAGCTTTCTTT,CASSWGGGRTEAFF
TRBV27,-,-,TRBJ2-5,TGTGCCAGCAGTTCTGGCAGGCGAGAGACCCAGTACTTC,CASSSGRRETQYF
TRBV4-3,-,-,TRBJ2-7,TGCGCCAGCAGCCAAGCGGCAAACTACGAGCAGTACTTC,CASSQAANYEQYF
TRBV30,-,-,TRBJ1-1,TGTGCCTGGAGTGTACTAAGGGGGATCAACACTGAAGCTTTCTTT,CAWSVLRGINTEAFF
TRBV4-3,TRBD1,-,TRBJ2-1,TGCGCCAGCAGCCACCAGACAGGGAGTTACAATGAGCAGTTCTTC,CASSHQTGSYNEQFF
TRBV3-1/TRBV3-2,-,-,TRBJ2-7,TGTGCCAGCAGCCGGGTCTCCTACGAGCAGTACTTC,CASSRVSYEQYF
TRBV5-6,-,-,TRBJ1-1,TGTGCCAGCAGCTTGGAAGGGGCCGTGAACACTGAAGCTTTCTTT,CASSLEGAVNTEAFF
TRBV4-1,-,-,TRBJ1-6,TGCGCCAGCAGCCAGGAGGGGCCTTCACCCCTCCACTTT,CASSQEGPSPLHF
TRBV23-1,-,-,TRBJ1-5,TGCGCCAGCAGTCCCCCTCAGCCCCAGCATTTT,CASSPPQPQHF
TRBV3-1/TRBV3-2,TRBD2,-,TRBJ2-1,TGTGCCAGCAGCCATGAAGGACTAGCGGGGGGTACCAATGAGCAGTTCTTC,CASSHEGLAGGTNEQFF
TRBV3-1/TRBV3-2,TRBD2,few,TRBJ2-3,TGTGCCAGCAGCCCCCCTAGCGGGGGCCAGATCACAGATACGCAGTATTTT,CASSPPSGGQITDTQYF
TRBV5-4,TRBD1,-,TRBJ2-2,TGTGCCAGCAGAAAGGGACAGGACACCGGGGAGCTGTTTTTT,CASRKGQDTGELFF
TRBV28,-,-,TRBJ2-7,TGTGCCAGCACAGTCAGGGACGAGCAGTACTTC,CASTVRDEQYF
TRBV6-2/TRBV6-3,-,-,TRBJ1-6,TGTGCCAGCAGTTACTCGGTCTCACCATCACCCCTCCACTTT,CASSYSVSPSPLHF
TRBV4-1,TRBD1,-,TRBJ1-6,TGCGCCAGCAGCCCTGCGGGACAGAGCTCCTATAATTCACCCCTCCACTTT,CASSPAGQSSYNSPLHF
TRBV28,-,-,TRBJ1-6,TGTGCCAGCAGTTTCATCGGGGGTTATTCACCCCTCCACTTT,CASSFIGGYSPLHF
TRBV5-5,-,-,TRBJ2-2,TGTGCCAGCAGCTTGGGGCAGGGCGTGAACACCGGGGAGCTGTTTTTT,CASSLGQGVNTGELFF
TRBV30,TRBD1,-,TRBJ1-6,TGTGCCTGGAGTGTGGGACAGGGGAGTTCACCCCTCCACTTT,CAWSVGQGSSPLHF
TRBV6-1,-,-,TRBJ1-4,TGTGCCAGCAGTGACCCGGCCGGGTCTGAAAAACTGTTTTTT,CASSDPAGSEKLFF
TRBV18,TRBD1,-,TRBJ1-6,TGTGCCAGCTCACCCACACAGGGGAATAATTCACCCCTCCACTTT,CASSPTQGNNSPLHF
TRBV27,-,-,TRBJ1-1,TGTGCCAGCAGTTTATCGTGGGGGTCGGCTGAAGCTTTCTTT,CASSLSWGSAEAFF
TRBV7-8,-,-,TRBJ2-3,TGTGCCAGCAGCTTAGAGATGACGCAGTATTTT,CASSLEMTQYF